The source of this T cell receptor beta chain is a study of monozygotic twins with inflammatory bowel disease. TCRdb re-analyzed the 5' RACE reads; it lists each CDR3 protein once, without DNA. This sample's table has under 350,000 distinct CDR3 sequences. The sequence was obtained from a human donor with ulcerative colitis or Crohn's disease, or a healthy co-twin of an affected twin (not recorded which). The sequencing sample was made of blood.

CDR3 in amino acids: CASSVDGVGPIYNEQFF. V is TRBV9 and J is TRBJ2-1; the D gene TCRdb calls, TRBD1, cannot be checked with no DNA. Germline CDR1 reads SGDLS; CDR2 reads YYNGEE. The CDR3 runs to 17 residues. Complete variable domain (other parts from reference TRBV9 and TRBJ2-1): DSGVTQTPKHLITATGQRVTLRCSPRSGDLSVYWYQQSLDQGLQFLIQYYNGEERAKGNILERFSAQQFPDLHSELNLSSLELGDSALYFCASSVDGVGPIYNEQFFGPGTRLTVL.